This T cell receptor beta chain came from a study of blood T cell repertoires in COVID-19 (dated by TCRdb to the early 2020s). A note on the overall study: Collaborator samples came from the United States, Italy and Spain and covered acute and convalescent phases of COVID-19. The prospective study material was composed of cDNA or gDNA derived from T cells, B-cell-depleted T cells, or PBMCs. The dataset comprised deeply sampled blood TCRbeta repertoires from subjects exposed to, actively infected with, or recovered from COVID-19. The repertoires were made available in a free public database intended to serve as a resource for research on the immune response to SARS-CoV-2. The samples were drawn from the first 160 participants of the ongoing ImmuneRACE study and from some 1,300 subjects provided by 6 global collaborators. Nearly every sample came with metadata listing a de-identified subject ID, COVID-19 status, age in years and sex. Where available, HLA class I and class II types were taken from metadata supplied by the sample provider and were not determined by assay-based typing.

The collaborating institutions used their own protocols to collect whole blood in K2EDTA tubes. Collaborator samples were shipped for TCRbeta analysis as frozen whole blood, isolated PBMCs, or DNA extracted from either sample type. The immunoSEQ Assay, a bias-controlled multiplex PCR, was used to amplify TCRbeta CDR3 regions from genomic DNA. On the study's bioinformatics: The number of nucleated cells in each sample was estimated from the amplification of reference gene primers within the assay. To quantify the absolute abundance of each unique TCRbeta CDR3 rearrangement, sequence reads were collapsed and filtered. Productive Simpson clonality was computed per sample as the square root of Simpson's diversity index over productive rearrangements. Sourced from immuneACCESS, this table was stored by TCRdb with only in-frame sequences that have V and J called. A share of the clones is absent; for the studies checked, an unresolved V gene accounts for under half, and the remainder has no known explanation. V and J calls and clone size are copied from that table; D and trimming were computed from the DNA. This sample holds tens of thousands of clones; over 75% were observed only once. Jointly, the top ten make up 7% to 9.5% of the sample.

Based on the germline V gene (reference sequence), the CDR1 and CDR2 sequences are LNHDA and SQIVND. Measured from the cysteine to the phenylalanine, the CDR3 is 14 residues long. Kept here is only the CDR3 DNA, which spans 42 bases and is read in frame from base 1. The germline ends are 13 bases apart after V is trimmed by 6 bases and J by 5 bases. What the authors observed across the whole study: How much clinical and demographic metadata was included differed by source and by participant, and the metadata was provided uncurated.

About this clone itself: What antigen it recognizes has not been identified. No qualities accompany the bases; no much larger clone lies one base away.

The chain is assembled from TRBV19 and TRBJ1-4, with TRBD1 perhaps the D gene, on 5 matching bases. Specimen: peripheral blood. The source of this sequence is a middle-aged man with active COVID-19. The nucleotides read TGTGCCAGTAGGGAAAGGGGCCAGAATGAAAAACTGTTTTTT. This codes for CASRERGQNEKLFF.